Listed below are T cell receptor beta chains from one sample, sequenced in a study of Ad26.COV2.S vaccination and SARS-CoV-2 variants. Profiling relied on immunoSEQ multiplex PCR, and the TCRdb table lists in-frame clones only, not all of them. Of 350,000 to 550,000 clones in the sample, 89% were seen once. Sequencing used peripheral blood, obtained in a trial of Ad26.COV2.S vaccine versus placebo. Receptor source: a person aged 18-60 years who received the Ad26.COV2.S COVID-19 vaccine or a placebo. CDR3s include the opening cysteine and the closing phenylalanine or tryptophan. The order of the fields is clone size, J gene, V gene, CDR3 protein. Clone size is stated in some rows and not others, as once, few, many or a class when expanded.

abundance: NA
j_gene: TRBJ2-3
v_gene: TRBV7-2
CDR3aa: CASSWGGGATQYF

abundance: once
j_gene: TRBJ1-1
v_gene: TRBV9
CDR3aa: CASSQEAGYTEAFF

abundance: NA
j_gene: TRBJ1-2
v_gene: TRBV30
CDR3aa: CAWSVTQQGGYTF

abundance: NA
j_gene: TRBJ2-5
v_gene: TRBV6-5
CDR3aa: CASSYLVSQETQYF

abundance: NA
j_gene: TRBJ2-3
v_gene: TRBV14
CDR3aa: CASSRLPSTDTQYF

abundance: NA
j_gene: TRBJ2-1
v_gene: TRBV18
CDR3aa: CASSSLAGESYNEQFF

abundance: NA
j_gene: TRBJ2-1
v_gene: TRBV13
CDR3aa: CASSRWDGDEQFF

abundance: NA
j_gene: TRBJ1-2
v_gene: TRBV3-1/TRBV3-2
CDR3aa: CASSQASGRGTYGYTF

abundance: NA
j_gene: TRBJ1-5
v_gene: TRBV19
CDR3aa: CASSIGGYRGSNQPQHF

abundance: NA
j_gene: NA
v_gene: TRBV2
CDR3aa: CASSDQGGGYEQYF

abundance: NA
j_gene: TRBJ1-4
v_gene: TRBV5-5
CDR3aa: CASSFTGGNEKLFF

abundance: once
j_gene: TRBJ2-1
v_gene: TRBV2
CDR3aa: CASSETGDSYNEQFF

abundance: NA
j_gene: TRBJ2-3
v_gene: TRBV9
CDR3aa: CASSEALAAPTDTQYF

abundance: NA
j_gene: TRBJ1-2
v_gene: TRBV6-5
CDR3aa: CASSYQGTGDGYTF

abundance: NA
j_gene: TRBJ1-2
v_gene: TRBV13
CDR3aa: CASSLEDSFYGYTF

abundance: NA
j_gene: TRBJ1-5
v_gene: TRBV18
CDR3aa: CASSSGAGVGQPQHF

abundance: NA
j_gene: TRBJ2-5
v_gene: TRBV4-3
CDR3aa: CASSQDREETQYF

abundance: NA
j_gene: TRBJ1-5
v_gene: TRBV2
CDR3aa: CASRGTGGQPQHF

abundance: NA
j_gene: TRBJ2-7
v_gene: TRBV5-4
CDR3aa: CAWVGEPYEQYF

abundance: NA
j_gene: TRBJ1-2
v_gene: TRBV28
CDR3aa: CASSAGTGGYGYTF

abundance: NA
j_gene: TRBJ1-1
v_gene: TRBV27
CDR3aa: CASKPVRDTEAFF

abundance: NA
j_gene: TRBJ2-2
v_gene: TRBV7-3
CDR3aa: CASSPNRVGELFF

abundance: once
j_gene: TRBJ1-2
v_gene: TRBV3-1/TRBV3-2
CDR3aa: CASSQFSGQGRDGYTF

abundance: few
j_gene: TRBJ1-1
v_gene: TRBV10-1
CDR3aa: CASRTGHLDTEAFF

abundance: once
j_gene: TRBJ2-5
v_gene: TRBV2
CDR3aa: CASSEYFQETQYF

abundance: NA
j_gene: TRBJ2-1
v_gene: TRBV19
CDR3aa: CASSRSPAYRDEQFF

abundance: once
j_gene: TRBJ2-3
v_gene: TRBV20-1
CDR3aa: CSAPRSDTQYF

abundance: NA
j_gene: TRBJ2-5
v_gene: TRBV7-2
CDR3aa: CASSLAGRETQYF

abundance: NA
j_gene: TRBJ1-6
v_gene: TRBV9
CDR3aa: CASQSGDTSLHF

abundance: NA
j_gene: TRBJ2-7
v_gene: TRBV7-2
CDR3aa: CASSALTGNQGEQYF

abundance: few
j_gene: TRBJ1-2
v_gene: TRBV18
CDR3aa: CASSPPTGDYGYTF

abundance: NA
j_gene: TRBJ2-7
v_gene: TRBV18
CDR3aa: CASSTGTGKVLDFF

abundance: NA
j_gene: TRBJ1-5
v_gene: TRBV2
CDR3aa: CASRKETGDGQPQHF

abundance: few
j_gene: TRBJ1-1
v_gene: TRBV7-3
CDR3aa: CASSQAGRTEAFF

abundance: NA
j_gene: TRBJ2-5
v_gene: TRBV19
CDR3aa: CASSIVGRLGTQYF

abundance: NA
j_gene: TRBJ2-2
v_gene: TRBV7-2
CDR3aa: CASSLWTATGELFF

abundance: NA
j_gene: TRBJ2-5
v_gene: TRBV5-1
CDR3aa: CASSPGTRREETQYF

abundance: NA
j_gene: TRBJ2-2
v_gene: TRBV18
CDR3aa: CASGLNTGELFF

abundance: NA
j_gene: TRBJ2-7
v_gene: TRBV11-2
CDR3aa: CASSLGVGDEQYF

abundance: NA
j_gene: TRBJ2-6
v_gene: TRBV7-3
CDR3aa: CASSLTDPGANVLTF

abundance: NA
j_gene: TRBJ1-2
v_gene: TRBV5-1
CDR3aa: CASSLGPGHPPYGYTF

abundance: NA
j_gene: TRBJ1-4
v_gene: TRBV4-1
CDR3aa: CASSQLGKLFF

abundance: NA
j_gene: TRBJ2-2
v_gene: TRBV6-6
CDR3aa: CASTRSSGRAPGELFF

abundance: NA
j_gene: TRBJ1-2
v_gene: TRBV11-3
CDR3aa: CASSLVGTDYTF

abundance: NA
j_gene: TRBJ2-7
v_gene: TRBV28
CDR3aa: CASSSLGRGGQYF

abundance: few
j_gene: TRBJ1-5
v_gene: TRBV2
CDR3aa: CASSPGGGSAQPQHF

abundance: NA
j_gene: TRBJ2-2
v_gene: TRBV4-2
CDR3aa: CASRKQAGDITGELFF

abundance: NA
j_gene: TRBJ2-3
v_gene: TRBV27
CDR3aa: CASLEGLAGGLGTDTQYF

abundance: NA
j_gene: TRBJ1-1
v_gene: TRBV18
CDR3aa: CASSQGGDTEAFF

abundance: NA
j_gene: TRBJ1-5
v_gene: TRBV6-2/TRBV6-3
CDR3aa: CASSYFGGQISNQPQHF

abundance: NA
j_gene: TRBJ1-2
v_gene: TRBV28
CDR3aa: CASSLGQPGYTF

abundance: NA
j_gene: TRBJ1-2
v_gene: TRBV7-2
CDR3aa: CASSFGAGTEYGYTF

abundance: once
j_gene: TRBJ1-2
v_gene: TRBV7-9
CDR3aa: CASSLSARADYGYTF

abundance: NA
j_gene: TRBJ1-5
v_gene: TRBV6-1
CDR3aa: CASSEEEGQPQHF

abundance: NA
j_gene: TRBJ1-1
v_gene: TRBV18
CDR3aa: CASSPRTGGGVEAFF

abundance: NA
j_gene: TRBJ1-5
v_gene: TRBV7-2
CDR3aa: CASSLAVAQGVQPQHF